The present T cell receptor (beta chain) was sequenced within a study of T cells in Graves' hyperthyroidism and ophthalmopathy. This clonotype was detected a few times. Uncontrolled infections, other autoimmune diseases, pregnancy or lactation led to exclusion of patients. This CDR3 is built from 15 residues. Deletions cut 5 bases from V and 5 bases from J, with 15 bases between. Germline CDR1 SGHTA, CDR2 FQGNSA. RNA transcripts yielded amplified TCR beta CDR3 regions. HTBI primers were employed in a first-round RT-PCR of the TCR CDR3. TCRdb re-called the multiplex PCR reads with MiXCR, one entry per CDR3 protein. The table lists 750,000 to 900,000 distinct CDR3 sequences, over 35% of them singletons.

The sample was blood. This chain joins TRBV7-2 and TRBJ1-4, with D maybe TRBD1 (6 bases). The receptor was derived from a man younger than 35 with Graves' hyperthyroidism. The CDR3 region is CASSLQGSGNEKLFF. In DNA form, the CDR3 reads TGTGCCAGCAGCCTACAGGGATCCGGGAATGAAAAACTGTTTTTT.